This is a list of T cell receptor beta chains from one sample in a study of cytomegalovirus exposure and HLA in healthy donors. Assay: immunoSEQ multiplex PCR; the TCRdb copy retains only in-frame clones and omits some. Of under 150,000 clones in the sample, 80% were seen once. Sequenced: PBMCs. The receptors were gathered from a woman in her forties in good health and CMV-seronegative. CDR3s leave out the opening cysteine and the closing phenylalanine or tryptophan.

v_call | cdr3_length | cdr3_aa
TRBV19 | 11 | AIMTGTGDGYT
TRBV7-6 | 13 | ASSPVGGNFYEQY
TRBV2 | 11 | ASRSVLSYEQY
TRBV19 | 11 | ASTGGSGNTIY
TRBV28 | 11 | ASNQGGGYEQY
TRBV27 | 14 | ASSSWGTGGISEAF
TRBV2 | 11 | ASRTSGTREQY
TRBV6-6 | 13 | ASSLTGQGGTEAF
TRBV6-1 | 13 | ASSVGGGNTGELF
TRBV2 | 10 | ASIRLTYEQY
TRBV4-2 | 13 | ASSQEGGSLNEQF
TRBV19 | 13 | ASSITQGQGYGYT
TRBV6-1 | 12 | ASIGDSGANVLT
TRBV5-4 | 12 | ASSPTGGGETQY
TRBV6-5 | 10 | ASSSPLYGYT
TRBV11-2 | 12 | ASSLGGGRNTIY
TRBV5-4 | 11 | ASRTGGNSPLH
TRBV7-7 | 14 | ASSLGGLAFYNEQF
TRBV7-2 | 13 | ASSPGLAVSYEQY
TRBV28 | 13 | ASSLYAAGQSEQF
TRBV7-2 | 13 | ASRYRGLVPNEQF
TRBV5-1 | 13 | ASSGGDRGFYEQY
TRBV6-4 | 12 | ASSDSAGADTQY
TRBV7-6 | 12 | ASSLGRVQETQY
TRBV7-9 | 15 | ASSSRTGIVATYGYT
TRBV28 | 10 | ASGLAYYEQY
TRBV25-1 | 12 | ASSFLAGADTQY
TRBV19 | 12 | ASSPDRGESPLH
TRBV9 | 12 | ASSVDRQRNEQF
TRBV19 | 13 | ASTPGQGRSYGYT
TRBV11-2 | 13 | ASSLRQGRDQPQH
TRBV28 | 13 | ASSLWVAGGNEQF
TRBV7-6 | 15 | ASSPNGHKTGGGELF
TRBV4-2 | 13 | ASSQEAGGGQPQH
TRBV7-9 | 11 | ASKGSGDYEQY
TRBV7-7 | 13 | ASSLRTGDHNEQF
TRBV19 | 12 | ASSIGTVGEKLF
TRBV15 | 13 | ATSRAGGPNEKLF
TRBV11-3 | 14 | ASSPAHLAGLNEQF
TRBV19 | 14 | ASSIVGLPSNQPQH
TRBV7-3 | 10 | ASSPPGGTAF
TRBV5-4 | 14 | ASSFGPGQRNEKLF
TRBV19 | 13 | ARDWLASGVEEQF
TRBV27 | 12 | ASSIEGGDYGYP
TRBV9 | 11 | ASSDGNTGELF
TRBV27 | 12 | ASSLSEGLYGYT